The clone carrying this T cell receptor (beta chain) occurred once. Its cognate antigen is unknown. J was trimmed by 8 bases and V by 7 bases; bases with no gene match: 10. The CDR3 has 13 amino acids. The germline gives CDR1 MNHEY, CDR2 SMNVEV (reference sequence). These data originate in a study of PD-L1 blockade in urothelial cancer. Study overall: Males with urothelial cancer arising in the bladder constituted about nine tenths of the roughly 30 patients. Blood analysis was done at 3 weeks (second dose) and 6 weeks after treatment began. In terms of prior chemotherapy, patients had received 0 to 3 regimens.

Some clones are missing from TCRdb's copy, which holds only in-frame ones; the method was immunoSEQ multiplex PCR. Here the sample spans about 130,000 clones, more than 75% being singletons. Study-wide findings and caveats: Lower pretreatment blood TCR clonality, under the median, predicted better survival, researchers reported.

Time point indicated: peripheral blood 6 weeks after treatment start. The input for sequencing was PBMCs, taken around atezolizumab (anti-PD-L1) treatment. The TCR originated in a man aged 50 or older with urothelial cancer. The genes are TRBV27 and TRBJ1-2; 7 nucleotides line up with TRBD1. Here the CDR3 DNA reads TGTGCCAGCATGTTTCGAGGGGGCGAGGGCTACACCTTC. This translates into CASMFRGGEGYTF.